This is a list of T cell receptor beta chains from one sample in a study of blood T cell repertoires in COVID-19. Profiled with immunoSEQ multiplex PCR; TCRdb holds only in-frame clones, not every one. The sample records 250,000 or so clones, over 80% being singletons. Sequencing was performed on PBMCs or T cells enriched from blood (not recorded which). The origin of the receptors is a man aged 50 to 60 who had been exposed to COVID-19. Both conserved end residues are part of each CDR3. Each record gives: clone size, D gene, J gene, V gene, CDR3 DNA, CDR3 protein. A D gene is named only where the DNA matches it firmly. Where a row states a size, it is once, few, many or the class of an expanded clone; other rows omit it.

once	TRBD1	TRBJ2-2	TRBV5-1	TGCGCCAGCAGCGCAGGGACAGGCGGAGTTGCCGGGGAGCTGTTTTTT	CASSAGTGGVAGELFF
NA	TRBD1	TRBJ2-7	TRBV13	TGTGCCAGCAGCCCTGGACAGGGGCGCGTCAACGAGCAGTACTTC	CASSPGQGRVNEQYF
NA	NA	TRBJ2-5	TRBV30	TGTGCCTCGACGGGGGGCGGGGAGACCCAGTACTTC	CASTGGGETQYF
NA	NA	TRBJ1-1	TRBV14	TGTGCCAGCAGCCAAGATGCGGACACTGAAGCTTTCTTT	CASSQDADTEAFF
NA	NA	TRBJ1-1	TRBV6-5	TGTGCCAGCAGTTCTAACACTGAAGCTTTCTTT	CASSSNTEAFF
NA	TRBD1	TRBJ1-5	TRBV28	TGTGCCAGCAGTTTAGCCCCATCCTTCGGACAGGGCTACCAGCCCCAGCATTTT	CASSLAPSFGQGYQPQHF
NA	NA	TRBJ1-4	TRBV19	TGTGCCTGTGAGGAGGCTCGAGGAGAAAAACTGTTTTTT	CACEEARGEKLFF
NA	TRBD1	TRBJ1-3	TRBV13	TGTGCCAGCAGCCGCGGACAGGGGGCTGGAAACACCATATATTTT	CASSRGQGAGNTIYF
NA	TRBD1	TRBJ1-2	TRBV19	TGTGCCAGTAGTACCTCCTCCGACAGGGGCTATGGCTACACCTTC	CASSTSSDRGYGYTF
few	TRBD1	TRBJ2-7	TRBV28	TGTGCCAGCATGGAGGGACAGGACTACGAGCAGTACTTC	CASMEGQDYEQYF
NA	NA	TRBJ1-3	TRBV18	TGTGCCAGCTCACCAGCCGACAGGAGAAACACCATATATTTT	CASSPADRRNTIYF
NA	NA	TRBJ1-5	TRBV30	TGTGCCTGGAGGGCAGTGGGCATCAGCAATCAGCCCCAGCATTTT	CAWRAVGISNQPQHF
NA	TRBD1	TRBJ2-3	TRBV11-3	TGTGCCAGCAGCCCGGGACAGGGAGACACAGATACGCAGTATTTT	CASSPGQGDTDTQYF
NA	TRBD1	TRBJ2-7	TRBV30	TGTGCCTGGAGTGTTGGGACAGGGAGCTCCTACGAGCAGTACTTC	CAWSVGTGSSYEQYF
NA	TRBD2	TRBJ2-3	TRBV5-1	TGCGCCAGCAGCTTGGTGCGCGGGGGACGCACAGATACGCAGTATTTT	CASSLVRGGRTDTQYF
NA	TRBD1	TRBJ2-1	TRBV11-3	TGTGCCAGCAGCCAGGCAGGGACAGAAATGTATGAGCAGTTCTTC	CASSQAGTEMYEQFF
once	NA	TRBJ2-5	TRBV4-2	TGTGCCAGCAGCCAACTATCGATAGTCCAAGAGACCCAGTACTTC	CASSQLSIVQETQYF
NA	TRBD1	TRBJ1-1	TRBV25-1	TGTGCCAGCAGTGCGGGACAGGGGGCCACTGAAGCTTTCTTT	CASSAGQGATEAFF
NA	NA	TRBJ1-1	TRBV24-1	TGTGCCACCAGTGCGGGGACTGAAGCTTTCTTT	CATSAGTEAFF
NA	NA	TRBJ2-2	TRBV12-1	TGTGCCAGCGGTAGCGGGACCGGGGAGCTGTTTTTT	CASGSGTGELFF
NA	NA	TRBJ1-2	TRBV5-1	TGCGCCAGCCGTAAAGGGGGTCCCTATGGCTACACCTTC	CASRKGGPYGYTF
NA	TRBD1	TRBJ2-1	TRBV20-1	TGCAGTGCTAGTAAACTGACAGGGGGCCTTTACAATGAGCAGTTCTTC	CSASKLTGGLYNEQFF
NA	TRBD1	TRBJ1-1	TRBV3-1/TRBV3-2	TGTGCCAGCAGCCAAGACATAGGGGGCGCTAACACTGAAGCTTTCTTT	CASSQDIGGANTEAFF
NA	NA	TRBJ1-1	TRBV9	TGTGCCAGCAGCGTAGGCAGGAACACTGAAGCTTTCTTT	CASSVGRNTEAFF
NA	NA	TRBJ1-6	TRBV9	TGTGCCAGCAGCGTAGGGTCACAGGTCTTTAATTCACCCCTCCACTTT	CASSVGSQVFNSPLHF
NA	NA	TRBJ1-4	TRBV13	TGTGCCAGCAGCTTAGGGACGGACTATAATGAAAAACTGTTTTTT	CASSLGTDYNEKLFF
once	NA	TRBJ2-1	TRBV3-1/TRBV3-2	TGTGCCAGCAGCCCCCCCGGCAGCCGGAGCTCCTACAATGAGCAGTTCTTC	CASSPPGSRSSYNEQFF
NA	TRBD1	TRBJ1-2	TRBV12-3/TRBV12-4	TGTGCCAGCAGGGGACAGGCTTATGGCTACACCTTC	CASRGQAYGYTF
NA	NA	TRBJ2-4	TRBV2	TGTGCCAGCAGGATATCGGGGAGAGACAAAAACATTCAGTACTTC	CASRISGRDKNIQYF
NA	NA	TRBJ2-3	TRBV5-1	TGCGCCAGCAGCTTGGGTCTATCATTAGCAGATACGCAGTATTTT	CASSLGLSLADTQYF
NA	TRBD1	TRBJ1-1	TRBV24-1	TGTGCCACCAGTGATTTGCGGTTTACGGGACAGATAATGAACACTGAAGCTTTCTTT	CATSDLRFTGQIMNTEAFF
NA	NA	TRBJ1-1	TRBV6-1	TGTGCCAGCAGTGAAACTGTCACTGAAGCTTTCTTT	CASSETVTEAFF
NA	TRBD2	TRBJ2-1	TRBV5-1	TGCGCCAGCAGCTTGAGGCCCCCGTCGGGGGGGCATGTGGACAATGAGCAGTTCTTC	CASSLRPPSGGHVDNEQFF
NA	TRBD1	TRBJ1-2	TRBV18	TGTGCCAGCTCACCCCAGGGGGTTGGCCACTATGGCTACACCTTC	CASSPQGVGHYGYTF
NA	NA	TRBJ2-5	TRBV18	TGTGCCAGCTCACCACCTGGATCGCTAGCCGACAACCAAGAGACCCAGTACTTC	CASSPPGSLADNQETQYF
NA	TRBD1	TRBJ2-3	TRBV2	TGTGCCAGCAGTGCAGGGGGTGCAGATACGCAGTATTTT	CASSAGGADTQYF